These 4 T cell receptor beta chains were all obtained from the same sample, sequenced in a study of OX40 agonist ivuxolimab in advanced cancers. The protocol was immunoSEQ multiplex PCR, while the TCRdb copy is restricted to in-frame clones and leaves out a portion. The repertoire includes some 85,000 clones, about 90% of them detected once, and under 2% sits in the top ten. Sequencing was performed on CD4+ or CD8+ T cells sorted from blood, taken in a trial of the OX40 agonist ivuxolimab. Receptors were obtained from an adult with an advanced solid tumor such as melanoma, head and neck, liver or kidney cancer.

CDR3 protein: CASRSGNLYSNQPQHF. The CDR3 nucleotides are TGTGCCAGCAGATCAGGGAACCTGTATAGCAATCAGCCCCAGCATTTT. The chain employs TRBV28 and TRBJ1-5; tentative D call: TRBD1 (5 bases). Germline assignment: CDR1 MDHEN and CDR2 SYDVKM. V was pared by 6 bases and J by 0 bases, with 15 bases between. CDR3 size: 16 residues.

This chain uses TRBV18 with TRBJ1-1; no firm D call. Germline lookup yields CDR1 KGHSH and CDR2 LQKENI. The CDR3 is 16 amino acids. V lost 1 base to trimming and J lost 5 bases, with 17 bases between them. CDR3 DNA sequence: TGTGCCAGCTCACCACGGGGTCTATCGGGAGGGACTGAAGCTTTCTTT. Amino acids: CASSPRGLSGGTEAFF.

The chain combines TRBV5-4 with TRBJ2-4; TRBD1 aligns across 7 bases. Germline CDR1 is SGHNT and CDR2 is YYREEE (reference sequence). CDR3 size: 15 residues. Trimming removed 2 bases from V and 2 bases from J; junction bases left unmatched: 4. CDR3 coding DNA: TGTGCCAGCAGCTTTCGACAGGGATCCAAAAACATTCAGTACTTC. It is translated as CASSFRQGSKNIQYF.

The DNA for the CDR3 is TGTGCCACCAGCAGAGTTGGACAATATGGCTACACCTTC. It yields the protein CATSRVGQYGYTF. The chain carries TRBV15 and TRBJ1-2; perhaps TRBD1 as D (5 bases). CDR3 length: 13 amino acids. The ends were cut back, 1 base at V and 5 bases at J, with 8 bases in the middle. From germline, CDR1 is LNHNV and CDR2 YYDKDF (reference sequence).